This T cell receptor (beta chain) originates from a study of neoadjuvant anti-PD-1 for oral cavity cancer. Only in-frame clones appear in the TCRdb table, and some are missing; sequencing was by immunoSEQ multiplex PCR. In the table there are over 65,000 clones, 80% to 90% of which are singletons. Time point noted: after neoadjuvant nivolumab, at surgical resection. This clone was detected once. The CDR3 length is 14 residues. V was clipped by 0 bases and J by 4 bases, with 9 bases between them. Germline V CDR1 and CDR2: WSHSY, SAAADI. The chain joins TRBV10-2 to TRBJ1-1, with a weak D call TRBD1 (5 bases). The sample was PBMCs, taken after nivolumab (anti-PD-1) treatment. The receptor's source is a person between 35 and 79 years old with oral cavity squamous cell carcinoma. This CDR3 is CASSESRQGTEAFF. The CDR3 DNA reads TGCGCCAGCAGTGAGTCAAGGCAGGGCACTGAAGCTTTCTTT.